This passage covers 7 T cell receptor beta chains from one sample sequenced in a study of blood T cell repertoires in COVID-19. Produced via immunoSEQ multiplex PCR; TCRdb's table is partial and in-frame only. The sample consists of roughly 140,000 clones, approximately 87% of them appearing once. Material for sequencing was PBMCs or T cells enriched from blood (not recorded which). The receptors derive from a man in his forties or fifties in a cohort exposed to, infected with or recovered from COVID-19 (not recorded which).

This sequence joins TRBV7-9 and TRBJ2-7; perhaps TRBD1 as D (5 bases). Germline CDR1 is SEHNR and CDR2 is FQNEAQ (reference sequence). Trimming stripped 4 bases from V and 5 bases from J, with 9 bases between. The CDR3 totals 12 residues. The CDR3 DNA sequence: TGTGCCAGCAGCTCCAGGGTTCACGAGCAGTACTTC. Its translation is CASSSRVHEQYF.

CDR3 nucleotide sequence: TGCGCCAGCAGCCATGATCTCAACTACTACAATGAGCAGTTCTTC. It codes for CASSHDLNYYNEQFF. The chain combines TRBV4-1 with TRBJ2-1; D not certain. Between the trimmed V and J ends, which lost 3 bases and 3 bases, there was a span of 12 bases. Germline V gives CDR1 MGHRA, CDR2 YSYEKL. This CDR3 has 15 residues.

This chain joins TRBV6-7 and TRBJ2-5; 14 bases agree with TRBD2. TRBV6-7 is an ORF for which the function is uncertain. The junction had 14 bases not matched to a gene; V was cut back by 4 bases and J by 7 bases. The CDR3 is made up of 18 amino acids. The CDR3 DNA follows: TGTGCCAGCAGTTCGTCCGGGACTAGCGGGGGCCCTTCCGGGACCCAGTACTTC. Translated: CASSSSGTSGGPSGTQYF.

The rearrangement uses TRBV5-6 and TRBJ2-7; TRBD2 agrees at 7 bases. Germline CDR1 and CDR2: SGHDT and YYEEEE. The CDR3 runs 14 residues. V was pared by 4 bases and J by 3 bases, with 7 bases of the junction left unmatched. The CDR3, as DNA: TGTGCCAGCAGCCGGGCCGGGGGGAGCTACGAGCAGTACTTC. Its translation: CASSRAGGSYEQYF.

This chain connects TRBV7-9 to TRBJ1-6, with D possibly TRBD1 on 5 matching bases. Germline CDR1 reads SEHNR; CDR2 reads FQNEAQ (reference sequence). This CDR3 has 15 amino acids. Trimming left V 2 bases short and J 5 bases short, with 10 bases between. This CDR3 reads CASSLPGQNNSPLHF. CDR3 DNA sequence: TGTGCCAGCAGCTTACCCGGACAAAATAATTCACCCCTCCACTTT.

This clone was detected only a few times. The chain links TRBV2 to TRBJ2-1; the D gene is possibly TRBD2 (5 bases). Germline values: CDR1 SNHLY, CDR2 FYNNEI. This CDR3 spans 12 amino acids. V dropped 6 bases and J dropped 6 bases, with 9 bases sitting between them. The CDR3 DNA reads TGTGCCAGCAGGTGGGCGGGCAATGAGCAGTTCTTC. It codes for CASRWAGNEQFF.

This clone was counted a few times. The chain uses TRBV3-1 (or the pseudogene TRBV3-2) and TRBJ1-2; no clear D. V gave up 0 bases and J gave up 4 bases, with 9 bases separating them. Germline values: CDR1 LGHDT, CDR2 YNNKEL (reference sequence). The CDR3 consists of 14 residues. The CDR3, as DNA: TGTGCCAGCAGCCAAGACGCTGGGCTCTATGGCTACACCTTC. Translation: CASSQDAGLYGYTF.